The 15 T cell receptor beta chains reported below all come from one sample, sequenced in a study of blood T cell repertoires in COVID-19. Assay: immunoSEQ multiplex PCR; the TCRdb copy retains only in-frame clones and omits some. The sample carries about 40,000 clones, about 86% recorded once. Sequencing input: peripheral blood. The receptor source for this set is a man in his fifties or sixties in a cohort sampled during active COVID-19.

V is TRBV15 and J is TRBJ2-1; the D gene is possibly TRBD2 (5 bases). The CDR3 runs 15 residues. Deletions cut 0 bases from V and 2 bases from J, with 8 bases between. CDR1 and CDR2 (germline): LNHNV, YYDKDF (reference sequence). CDR3 nucleotides: TGTGCCACCAGCAGAGAGGGCGGGCCCTACAATGAGCAGTTCTTC. This codes for CATSREGGPYNEQFF.

The chain carries TRBV6-5 and TRBJ2-5, with 8 nucleotides matching TRBD2. V was pared by 2 bases and J by 5 bases, with 10 bases of the junction left unmatched. The length of the CDR3 is 16 residues. The germline CDR1 and CDR2 sequences are MNHEY and SVGAGI. This chain's CDR3 is CASSYATTGGKETQYF. As DNA, the CDR3 is TGTGCCAGCAGTTACGCTACCACGGGGGGGAAGGAGACCCAGTACTTC.

This clone has just one count. The V and J genes are TRBV30 and TRBJ2-7, with D maybe TRBD2 (6 bases). This CDR3 spans 15 amino acids. V shed 6 bases and J shed 7 bases, with 25 bases lying between them. From germline, CDR1 is GTSNPN and CDR2 SVGIG (reference sequence). CDR3 loop: CACGGPSALKDEQYV. For the CDR3, the DNA is TGTGCCTGCGGCGGGCCTAGCGCACTTAAGGATGAGCAGTACGTC.

This rearrangement joins TRBV4-1 to TRBJ2-3, with 7 bases lining up with TRBD2. Germline V gene sequence: CDR1 MGHRA, CDR2 YSYEKL. Trimming took 1 base from V and 2 from J; bases not matched to a gene: 3. CDR3 length equals 15 residues. CDR3 DNA: TGCGCCAGCAGCCAAGTGGGGGGGTACACAGATACGCAGTATTTT. It codes for CASSQVGGYTDTQYF.

As regards this clone: Different DNA sequences within this sample yield the same CDR3. The genes are TRBV2 and TRBJ2-3; a weak D match, TRBD1 (5 bases). Germline-derived CDR1 and CDR2 are SNHLY and FYNNEI. The CDR3 sequence is 13 residues long. The V gene lost 6 bases and the J gene lost 1 base, with 8 bases spanning the gap. CDR3 sequence (DNA): TGTGCCAGCAGCCGGACACGCACAGATACGCAGTATTTT. Its translation is CASSRTRTDTQYF.

Of note for this clone: An end of the junction does not agree with germline; a read error may underlie this. The J gene is TRBJ2-5, the V gene TRBV3-1 (or the pseudogene TRBV3-2), with TRBD2 identical over 10 bases. This CDR3 has 12 residues. CDR1 and CDR2 from the germline V gene are LGHDT and YNNKEL (reference sequence). The CDR3 sequence is CASSQAGSGRHF. CDR3 in DNA: TGTGCCAGCAGCCAAGCCGGTAGCGGGAGGCACTTC.

In its sample, this clone was seen once. This chain links TRBV2 with TRBJ2-5; the D gene is possibly TRBD1 (6 bases). The J call may be faulty, since TRBJ2-7 better matches the DNA end. There are 15 residues in the CDR3. Germline V lookup: CDR1 SNHLY, CDR2 FYNNEI. CDR3 bases: TGTGCCATTAACCCTCGGACAGTCATAAGCAACGAGCAGTACTTC. Amino acids: CAINPRTVISNEQYF.

CDR3 DNA: TGTGCCAGCAGTTCCGTCAGGGGGCTTAGAACCGGGGAGCTGTTTTTT. It is translated as CASSSVRGLRTGELFF. This sequence joins TRBV6-5 and TRBJ2-2, with 8 bases identical to TRBD1. The CDR3 totals 16 residues. Germline trimming cut 4 bases from V and 5 bases from J; bases unmatched to any gene: 9. The germline V gene has CDR1 MNHEY and CDR2 SVGAGI.

This clone is a singleton in its sample. The gene calls are TRBV7-6 and TRBJ1-1; possibly TRBD1 for D (5 bases). CDR1 and CDR2 from the germline V gene are SGHVS and FNYEAQ. V shed 6 bases and J shed 2 bases, with 10 bases lying between them. CDR3 length: 13 residues. CDR3 bases: TGTGCCAGCAGTCCGGACACCAACACTGAAGCTTTCTTT. Encoded protein: CASSPDTNTEAFF.

In DNA, the CDR3 is TGTGCCAGTAGTATAGGACTAGAGGAATTCAATGAGCAGTTCTTC. As protein: CASSIGLEEFNEQFF. The chain links TRBV19 to TRBJ2-1, with a tentative D call TRBD2 (6 bases). The V gene lost 1 base and the J gene lost 6 bases, with 13 bases spanning the gap. This CDR3 comprises 15 residues. Germline CDR1 LNHDA, CDR2 SQIVND (reference sequence).

The V gene is TRBV5-1, the J gene TRBJ2-5, with D tentatively TRBD1 (6 bases). V lost 0 bases and J lost 1, with 13 bases in between. The CDR3 loop spans 16 amino acids. Germline V gene lookup returns CDR1 SGHRS and CDR2 YFSETQ. Here the CDR3 DNA reads TGCGCCAGCAGCTTGGCCGAGGGGGAAGTCCAAGAGACCCAGTACTTC. Translation gives CASSLAEGEVQETQYF. The full variable domain, rest sourced from reference TRBV5-1 and TRBJ2-5, is KAGVTQTPRYLIKTRGQQVTLSCSPISGHRSVSWYQQTPGQGLQFLFEYFSETQRNKGNFPGRFSGRQFSNSRSEMNVSTLELGDSALYLCASSLAEGEVQETQYFGPGTRLLVL.

The chain has TRBV19 and TRBJ2-1, with a weak D call TRBD1 (6 bases). The V gene lost 5 bases and the J gene lost 9 bases, with 11 bases spanning the gap. The germline gives CDR1 LNHDA, CDR2 SQIVND (reference sequence). This CDR3 contains 12 residues. The CDR3 loop is CASSAGVLEQFF. As DNA, the CDR3 is TGTGCCAGTAGTGCAGGGGTTCTTGAGCAGTTCTTC.

There are a few counts of this clone. The chain carries TRBV7-3 and TRBJ1-6; 7 bases map to TRBD1. The trim removed 5 bases at V and 7 bases at J, leaving 8 bases unmatched. The V gene's germline CDR1 is SGHTA and CDR2 FQGTGA. The CDR3 loop spans 15 amino acids. The CDR3 sequence is CASSLTGVDNSPLHF. DNA of the CDR3: TGTGCCAGCAGCCTCACAGGGGTTGACAATTCACCCCTCCACTTT.

The chain has TRBV6-2 or TRBV6-3 and TRBJ2-2, with TRBD2 as a possible D gene (6 bases). Between the trimmed V and J ends, which lost 3 bases and 6 bases, there was a span of 17 bases. CDR1 and CDR2 from the germline V gene are MNHEY and SVGEGT. The CDR3 spans 16 residues. The CDR3 DNA follows: TGTGCCAGCAGTTATGTGGGAGGTATTTCTGCCGGGGAGCTGTTTTTT. Residues: CASSYVGGISAGELFF.

The chain employs TRBV7-6 and TRBJ2-5, with 7 bases lining up with TRBD2. Germline assignment: CDR1 SGHVS and CDR2 FNYEAQ. This CDR3 is 15 amino acids long. V dropped 2 bases and J dropped 1; count of bases not matched to a gene: 4. CDR3 in amino acids: CASSLIASGQETQYF. The CDR3 bases are TGTGCCAGCAGCTTAATCGCTAGCGGCCAAGAGACCCAGTACTTC.